These 14 T cell receptor beta chains came from one sample sequenced in a study of shared clonotypes between healthy human individuals. Naive-designated CD8 cells lacked CD45RO, were positively enriched for CCR7, and omitted terminally differentiated effector memory CD45RA+ cells. Measured with immunoSEQ multiplex PCR; TCRdb has only the in-frame clones, and not every one. The sample lists 550,000 to 750,000 clones; nearly 97% were seen once. Sample: naive CD8+ T cells sorted from blood. The receptors derive from a woman aged 25-40 years in good health.

This clone was recorded once. This chain links TRBV27 with TRBJ2-3; D call uncertain. The CDR3 has 15 residues. Trimming left V 0 bases short and J 2 bases short, with 9 bases between. CDR1 is MNHEY and CDR2 is SMNVEV in the germline V gene (reference sequence). The CDR3 reads CASSLSSPHTDTQYF. CDR3 DNA: TGTGCCAGCAGTTTATCATCCCCACACACAGATACGCAGTATTTT.

The rearrangement links TRBV28 to TRBJ2-7; D perhaps matches TRBD2 (6 bases). Germline assignment: CDR1 MDHEN and CDR2 SYDVKM. There are 14 residues in the CDR3. V was pared by 5 bases and J by 6 bases, with 17 bases between. CDR3 coding DNA: TGTGCCAGCAGTCAGGGACTTTTTTTCGGCGAGCAGTACTTC. Protein product: CASSQGLFFGEQYF.

This chain links TRBV5-6 with TRBJ1-3, with D perhaps TRBD1 (6 bases). The CDR3 has 14 amino acids. V dropped 0 bases and J dropped 4 bases, with 8 bases sitting between them. Germline V gives CDR1 SGHDT, CDR2 YYEEEE. The CDR3 here is CASSLAGAGNTIYF. Here the CDR3 DNA reads TGTGCCAGCAGCTTGGCAGGGGCCGGAAACACCATATATTTT.

The chain is built from TRBV30 and TRBJ1-5; unclear D gene. V shed 0 bases and J shed 4 bases, with 22 bases lying between them. Per germline, CDR1 GTSNPN and CDR2 SVGIG (reference sequence). The CDR3 runs 18 residues. The chain's CDR3 is CAWSVDPTSTGINQPQHF. CDR3 DNA sequence: TGTGCCTGGAGTGTGGACCCCACGTCGACCGGGATAAATCAGCCCCAGCATTTT.

This chain joins TRBV6-7 and TRBJ2-5; no clear D. The J call may be incorrect, as the DNA end agrees better with TRBJ2-7. TRBV6-7 carries the ORF label, with uncertain function. CDR3 length equals 16 residues. In DNA form, the CDR3 reads TGTGCCAGCAGTTACCAATCCCGGCTCCACTCCTACGAGCAGTACTTC. Translated, it gives CASSYQSRLHSYEQYF.

The chain uses TRBV5-1 and TRBJ2-5; 9 bases map to TRBD2. CDR1 is SGHRS and CDR2 is YFSETQ in the germline V gene. This CDR3 comprises 17 residues. Trimming cost V 4 bases and J 2 bases; bases outside gene matches: 12. The CDR3 loop is CASSSTRAGGRQETQYF. Here the CDR3 DNA reads TGCGCCAGCAGCAGCACCCGAGCGGGAGGTCGGCAAGAGACCCAGTACTTC. Based on the CDR3 plus reference TRBV5-1 and TRBJ2-5, the full variable domain is KAGVTQTPRYLIKTRGQQVTLSCSPISGHRSVSWYQQTPGQGLQFLFEYFSETQRNKGNFPGRFSGRQFSNSRSEMNVSTLELGDSALYLCASSSTRAGGRQETQYFGPGTRLLVL.

V usage is TRBV28 and J usage is TRBJ1-5; possible D gene TRBD1, 5 bases. Looked up from germline, CDR1 is MDHEN and CDR2 is SYDVKM. The germline V and J ends were trimmed by 1 base and 15 bases, with 16 bases remaining between them. The CDR3 totals 13 residues. This CDR3 is CASSLSGPPERHF. CDR3 bases: TGTGCCAGCAGTTTATCGGGACCGCCAGAGAGGCATTTT.

The chain employs TRBV4-1 and TRBJ2-7; D gene unclear. The length of the CDR3 is 13 residues. V was shortened by 4 bases and J by 1 base, with 8 bases between the two germline ends. Per the germline V gene, CDR1 is MGHRA and CDR2 is YSYEKL. The CDR3 here is CASSRVPSYEQYF. The CDR3 nucleotides are TGCGCCAGCAGCCGGGTGCCGTCCTACGAGCAGTACTTC.

The chain carries TRBV27 and TRBJ1-5; D gene unclear. This CDR3 is 16 amino acids long. Between the trimmed V and J ends, which lost 2 bases and 0 bases, there was a span of 11 bases. Per the germline V gene, CDR1 is MNHEY and CDR2 is SMNVEV (reference sequence). CDR3 protein: CASSLMGGSSNQPQHF. The CDR3 nucleotides read TGTGCCAGCAGTTTAATGGGAGGGAGTAGCAATCAGCCCCAGCATTTT.

This chain links TRBV28 with TRBJ2-5; 10 bases fit TRBD2. V lost 4 bases, J lost 5 bases, and 1 base stayed unmatched. CDR1 and CDR2 from the germline V gene are MDHEN and SYDVKM. The CDR3 has 13 amino acids. CDR3 bases: TGTGCCAGCAGTTCGGGACTAGCGGAGACCCAGTACTTC. This gives the protein CASSSGLAETQYF.

This clone came up once. The CDR3 is CASSQEDNLNSPLHF. The CDR3 DNA is TGTGCCAGCAGCCAAGAGGACAACCTTAATTCACCCCTCCACTTT. The chain uses TRBV4-2 and TRBJ1-6; D perhaps matches TRBD1 (5 bases). The V end lost 0 bases, the J end lost 6 bases, and 9 bases lay between the germline ends. The germline gives CDR1 LGHNA, CDR2 YNFKEQ. There are 15 residues in the CDR3.

The rearrangement joins TRBV6-5 to TRBJ2-7; the match to TRBD2 covers 9 bases. Losses at the gene ends were 0 bases for V and 2 bases for J; bases not matched to a gene: 5. CDR1 MNHEY and CDR2 SVGAGI come from the germline V gene. CDR3 length: 16 amino acids. This CDR3 is CASSYSTSGTTYEQYF. Written as DNA, the CDR3 is TGTGCCAGCAGTTACTCGACTAGCGGAACGACCTACGAGCAGTACTTC.

The V gene is TRBV2, the J gene TRBJ2-1; 9 nucleotides agree with TRBD2. The CDR3 runs 20 residues. Germline CDR1 and CDR2: SNHLY and FYNNEI. The junction had 14 bases not matched to a gene; V was cut back by 2 bases and J by 0 bases. The CDR3 sequence: CASSESSGRHYTSSYNEQFF. Here the CDR3 DNA reads TGTGCCAGCAGTGAATCCAGCGGGAGGCACTACACTAGCTCCTACAATGAGCAGTTCTTC.

This rearrangement joins TRBV4-1 to TRBJ2-3, with 8 bases matching TRBD2. This CDR3 has 17 residues. In germline, CDR1 is MGHRA, CDR2 YSYEKL. V lost 0 bases, J lost 1 base, and 6 bases stayed unmatched. The CDR3 protein is CASSQDNSGIGTDTQYF. The CDR3 bases are TGCGCCAGCAGCCAAGACAATAGCGGGATAGGCACAGATACGCAGTATTTT.